This T cell receptor (beta chain) was obtained from a study of T-cell memory formation after mild COVID-19. At the level of the study: TCR clusters mostly belonged to single donors.

Only a few counts were recorded for this clonotype. Its cognate antigen is unknown. After 5'RACE with constant-segment primers, TCR alpha and TCR beta cDNA libraries carrying sample barcodes and UMIs were obtained. One entry per CDR3 protein results from TCRdb running MiXCR on the 5' RACE reads. The data hold about 210,000 distinct CDR3 sequences, with around 25% observed a single time. Overall study results and limits: The study found balanced CD4/CD8 in clones contracting day 15 to 85 and a CD4+ lean in later expanders. Several responding clones turned up in pre-infection memory, indicating that cross-reactive memory may have taken part.

This receptor was identified in an adult woman who had mild COVID-19 (a few samples of this study predate the infection). Cell type and time point are not known. The source material was PBMCs or a T cell subset sorted from them (not recorded which).

CDR3 in amino acids: CASSGKTYEQYF. CDR3 DNA sequence: TGCGCCAGCAGCGGTAAAACCTACGAGCAGTACTTC. This chain links TRBV5-1 with TRBJ2-7, with unresolved D. V shed 4 bases and J shed 2 bases, with 7 bases lying between them. The CDR3 has 12 residues. Germline CDR1 is SGHRS and CDR2 is YFSETQ.